This is a list of T cell receptor beta chains from one sample in a study of radiotherapy plus CTLA-4 blockade in lung cancer. The repertoire was sequenced with immunoSEQ multiplex PCR; TCRdb's copy has only in-frame clones and lacks some. The sample yields approximately 40,000 clones, around three quarters seen once. This specimen consisted of peripheral blood, obtained from a patient treated with radiotherapy plus ipilimumab. Receptors were obtained from a human donor with non-small cell lung cancer who had stable disease on radiotherapy plus ipilimumab. The CDR3 runs from the conserved cysteine through the conserved F or W. D genes are given only for firm matches. Size tells how often a clone was seen (once, few, many) or the class of an expanded clone, and some rows leave it out.

CDR3aa: CASSLSHSSNQPQHF
CDR3nt: TGTGCCAGCAGTTTATCCCACAGTAGCAATCAGCCCCAGCATTTT
abundance: NA
j_gene: TRBJ1-5
d_gene: NA
v_gene: TRBV28

CDR3aa: CASSPGRTGAYRSAESPLHF
CDR3nt: TGCGCCAGCAGCCCCGGGAGGACAGGAGCTTATCGTAGTGCGGAGTCACCCCTCCACTTT
abundance: NA
j_gene: TRBJ1-6
d_gene: TRBD1
v_gene: TRBV5-1

CDR3aa: CASSIAQSPSPLHF
CDR3nt: TGTGCCAGTAGTATAGCACAGTCGCCTTCACCCCTCCACTTT
abundance: NA
j_gene: TRBJ1-6
d_gene: NA
v_gene: TRBV19

CDR3aa: CASSKWGDRDSQPQHF
CDR3nt: TGTGCCAGCAGCAAATGGGGGGACAGGGATTCTCAGCCCCAGCATTTT
abundance: NA
j_gene: TRBJ1-5
d_gene: NA
v_gene: TRBV21-1

CDR3aa: CASSYVQEAGGGYTF
CDR3nt: TGTGCCAGCAGTTACGTCCAGGAGGCGGGGGGAGGCTACACCTTC
abundance: NA
j_gene: TRBJ1-2
d_gene: NA
v_gene: TRBV6-5

CDR3aa: CASGVGTAYGYTF
CDR3nt: TGTGCCAGCGGGGTTGGGACAGCCTATGGCTACACCTTC
abundance: few
j_gene: TRBJ1-2
d_gene: TRBD1
v_gene: TRBV7-9

CDR3aa: CASSLTGETEAFF
CDR3nt: TGTGCCAGCAGCCTGACAGGGGAAACTGAAGCTTTCTTT
abundance: NA
j_gene: TRBJ1-1
d_gene: TRBD1
v_gene: TRBV6-4

CDR3aa: CASSLGQGRHTDTQYF
CDR3nt: TGTGCCAGCAGCCTAGGACAGGGGAGGCACACAGATACGCAGTATTTT
abundance: NA
j_gene: TRBJ2-3
d_gene: TRBD1
v_gene: TRBV7-2

CDR3aa: CASSRAGNTGELFF
CDR3nt: TGTGCCAGCAGCAGGGCGGGGAACACCGGGGAGCTGTTTTTT
abundance: once
j_gene: TRBJ2-2
d_gene: NA
v_gene: TRBV7-3

CDR3aa: CASSKTSTGTEAFF
CDR3nt: TGTGCCAGCAGTAAGACATCGACGGGGACTGAAGCTTTCTTT
abundance: NA
j_gene: TRBJ1-1
d_gene: NA
v_gene: TRBV2

CDR3aa: CASSVASSDTEAFF
CDR3nt: TGTGCCAGCAGCGTAGCTAGCTCTGACACTGAAGCTTTCTTT
abundance: NA
j_gene: TRBJ1-1
d_gene: NA
v_gene: TRBV9

CDR3aa: CASSVGTGSYGYTF
CDR3nt: TGCGCCAGCAGCGTCGGGACAGGGAGCTATGGCTACACCTTC
abundance: NA
j_gene: TRBJ1-2
d_gene: TRBD1
v_gene: TRBV5-1

CDR3aa: CASSLPGLGSGANVLTF
CDR3nt: TGTGCCAGTAGTTTACCGGGACTAGGCTCTGGGGCCAACGTCCTGACTTTC
abundance: NA
j_gene: TRBJ2-6
d_gene: TRBD2
v_gene: TRBV19

CDR3aa: CSVEDGTDTQYF
CDR3nt: TGCAGCGTTGAGGACGGCACAGATACGCAGTATTTT
abundance: NA
j_gene: TRBJ2-3
d_gene: NA
v_gene: TRBV29-1

CDR3aa: CASSLAPPGGSEKLFF
CDR3nt: TGCGCCAGCAGCTTGGCTCCCCCCGGGGGGAGTGAAAAACTGTTTTTT
abundance: NA
j_gene: TRBJ1-4
d_gene: NA
v_gene: TRBV5-1

CDR3aa: CASSDPREGGEKLFF
CDR3nt: TGCGCCAGCAGTGACCCCAGGGAGGGAGGTGAAAAACTGTTTTTT
abundance: few
j_gene: TRBJ1-4
d_gene: NA
v_gene: TRBV10-1

CDR3aa: CASRQGTVSNQPQHF
CDR3nt: TGTGCCAGCCGACAGGGAACCGTTAGCAATCAGCCCCAGCATTTT
abundance: NA
j_gene: TRBJ1-5
d_gene: TRBD1
v_gene: TRBV6-5

CDR3aa: CASSEEDLVYF
CDR3nt: TGTGCCAGCAGTGAGGAGGATCTGGTGTACTTC
abundance: once
j_gene: TRBJ2-5
d_gene: NA
v_gene: TRBV2

CDR3aa: CASSPLSPEGNSPLHF
CDR3nt: TGTGCCAGCTCACCTTTAAGCCCAGAGGGGAATTCACCCCTCCACTTT
abundance: NA
j_gene: TRBJ1-6
d_gene: NA
v_gene: TRBV18

CDR3aa: CASSEAAGLRTGELFF
CDR3nt: TGTGCCAGCAGTGAAGCGGCGGGGTTGCGCACCGGGGAGCTGTTTTTT
abundance: once
j_gene: TRBJ2-2
d_gene: NA
v_gene: TRBV6-1

CDR3aa: CASSPSTGGYEQYF
CDR3nt: TGTGCCAGCTCACCTTCCACAGGGGGCTACGAGCAGTACTTC
abundance: NA
j_gene: TRBJ2-7
d_gene: TRBD1
v_gene: TRBV18

CDR3aa: CASSREVLLETQYF
CDR3nt: TGTGCCAGTAGTAGGGAAGTTCTTCTAGAGACCCAGTACTTC
abundance: NA
j_gene: TRBJ2-5
d_gene: NA
v_gene: TRBV19

CDR3aa: CASSEDSARNYGYTF
CDR3nt: TGTGCCAGCAGCGAAGACAGTGCCCGAAACTATGGCTACACCTTC
abundance: few
j_gene: TRBJ1-2
d_gene: NA
v_gene: TRBV7-2

CDR3aa: CAWSQDGMMALHF
CDR3nt: TGTGCCTGGAGTCAAGACGGAATGATGGCCCTCCACTTT
abundance: once
j_gene: TRBJ1-6
d_gene: NA
v_gene: TRBV30

CDR3aa: CAWTRQGGAGELFF
CDR3nt: TGTGCCTGGACCCGACAGGGGGGGGCCGGGGAGCTGTTTTTT
abundance: NA
j_gene: TRBJ2-2
d_gene: TRBD1
v_gene: TRBV30

CDR3aa: CASSSTGGNYGYTF
CDR3nt: TGTGCCAGCAGCTCAACAGGGGGAAACTATGGCTACACCTTC
abundance: NA
j_gene: TRBJ1-2
d_gene: TRBD1
v_gene: TRBV7-8

CDR3aa: CASSDGGFTDTQYF
CDR3nt: TGTGCCAGCAGTGACGGGGGTTTCACAGATACGCAGTATTTT
abundance: few
j_gene: TRBJ2-3
d_gene: NA
v_gene: TRBV2

CDR3aa: CASSLSGVTEAFF
CDR3nt: TGTGCCAGCAGTTTATCAGGGGTAACTGAAGCTTTCTTT
abundance: once
j_gene: TRBJ1-1
d_gene: NA
v_gene: TRBV27

CDR3aa: CASSLHGADQPQHF
CDR3nt: TGTGCCAGCAGTTTACACGGAGCTGATCAGCCCCAGCATTTT
abundance: NA
j_gene: TRBJ1-5
d_gene: NA
v_gene: TRBV28

CDR3aa: CASSRTGTESTDTQYF
CDR3nt: TGCGCCAGCAGCCGCACCGGGACAGAGAGCACAGATACGCAGTATTTT
abundance: NA
j_gene: TRBJ2-3
d_gene: TRBD1
v_gene: TRBV4-1

CDR3aa: CASRIPGQAYEQYF
CDR3nt: TGTGCCAGCAGAATACCGGGACAGGCCTACGAGCAGTACTTC
abundance: NA
j_gene: TRBJ2-7
d_gene: TRBD1
v_gene: TRBV6-5

CDR3aa: CASSDLAVRSYNEQFF
CDR3nt: TGCGCCAGCAGCGATCTAGCGGTCCGATCCTACAATGAGCAGTTCTTC
abundance: NA
j_gene: TRBJ2-1
d_gene: TRBD2
v_gene: TRBV4-1

CDR3aa: CASSQQWGEAFF
CDR3nt: TGTGCCAGTAGTCAGCAGTGGGGTGAAGCTTTCTTT
abundance: once
j_gene: TRBJ1-1
d_gene: NA
v_gene: TRBV19

CDR3aa: CASRTGPYGYTF
CDR3nt: TGTGCCAGCAGGACAGGACCCTATGGCTACACCTTC
abundance: few
j_gene: TRBJ1-2
d_gene: NA
v_gene: TRBV7-2

CDR3aa: CASSQVIWRGQETQYF
CDR3nt: TGCGCCAGCAGCCAAGTAATCTGGAGGGGCCAAGAGACCCAGTACTTC
abundance: NA
j_gene: TRBJ2-5
d_gene: NA
v_gene: TRBV4-1

CDR3aa: CASSEGSAGRNSPLHF
CDR3nt: TGCGCCAGCAGTGAAGGGTCCGCGGGTAGGAATTCACCCCTCCACTTT
abundance: NA
j_gene: TRBJ1-6
d_gene: NA
v_gene: TRBV10-2

CDR3aa: CASTPTRNSNQPQHF
CDR3nt: TGTGCCAGCACCCCAACAAGAAATAGCAATCAGCCCCAGCATTTT
abundance: NA
j_gene: TRBJ1-5
d_gene: NA
v_gene: TRBV6-6

CDR3aa: CASTPLPGFKNIQYF
CDR3nt: TGTGCCAGCACCCCGCTCCCTGGGTTTAAAAACATTCAGTACTTC
abundance: NA
j_gene: TRBJ2-4
d_gene: NA
v_gene: TRBV5-8

CDR3aa: CASSSQPSGDYGYTF
CDR3nt: TGTGCCAGCAGCTCCCAACCTTCTGGGGACTATGGCTACACCTTC
abundance: NA
j_gene: TRBJ1-2
d_gene: NA
v_gene: TRBV7-9

CDR3aa: CASQGGENTEAFF
CDR3nt: TGTGCCAGCCAGGGAGGGGAGAACACTGAAGCTTTCTTT
abundance: NA
j_gene: TRBJ1-1
d_gene: NA
v_gene: TRBV6-4

CDR3aa: CASSFSGMNYGYTF
CDR3nt: TGTGCCAGCAGTTTCTCCGGGATGAACTATGGCTACACCTTC
abundance: once
j_gene: TRBJ1-2
d_gene: NA
v_gene: TRBV27

CDR3aa: CAWRRDRLESYTF
CDR3nt: TGTGCCTGGAGGAGGGATCGCCTCGAGAGCTACACCTTC
abundance: NA
j_gene: TRBJ1-2
d_gene: NA
v_gene: TRBV30

CDR3aa: CASIGTGDSKNIQYF
CDR3nt: TGTGCCAGCATCGGGACAGGGGATAGCAAAAACATTCAGTACTTC
abundance: NA
j_gene: TRBJ2-4
d_gene: TRBD1
v_gene: TRBV2

CDR3aa: CSVLPHRAVRDTEAFF
CDR3nt: TGCAGCGTCCTACCCCACAGGGCCGTAAGGGACACTGAAGCTTTCTTT
abundance: NA
j_gene: TRBJ1-1
d_gene: NA
v_gene: TRBV29-1

CDR3aa: CASSPRGSAFF
CDR3nt: TGTGCCAGCAGCCCACGGGGTTCGGCTTTCTTT
abundance: NA
j_gene: TRBJ1-1
d_gene: NA
v_gene: TRBV28

CDR3aa: CAWMGQGANTEAFF
CDR3nt: TGTGCCTGGATGGGACAGGGGGCTAACACTGAAGCTTTCTTT
abundance: few
j_gene: TRBJ1-1
d_gene: TRBD1
v_gene: TRBV30

CDR3aa: CASRRGGQDTEAFF
CDR3nt: TGCGCCAGCAGGAGAGGGGGCCAGGACACTGAAGCTTTCTTT
abundance: few
j_gene: TRBJ1-1
d_gene: TRBD1
v_gene: TRBV5-1

CDR3aa: CASSFNIAGNNSPLHF
CDR3nt: TGTGCCAGCAGCTTTAACATTGCGGGGAATAATTCACCCCTCCACTTT
abundance: few
j_gene: TRBJ1-6
d_gene: NA
v_gene: TRBV11-2

CDR3aa: CASSRDANTGELFF
CDR3nt: TGCGCCAGCAGTCGGGACGCGAACACCGGGGAGCTGTTTTTT
abundance: NA
j_gene: TRBJ2-2
d_gene: NA
v_gene: TRBV10-1

CDR3aa: CASSSGTSATDTQYF
CDR3nt: TGCGCCAGCAGCTCCGGGACTAGCGCCACAGATACGCAGTATTTT
abundance: once
j_gene: TRBJ2-3
d_gene: TRBD2
v_gene: TRBV5-1